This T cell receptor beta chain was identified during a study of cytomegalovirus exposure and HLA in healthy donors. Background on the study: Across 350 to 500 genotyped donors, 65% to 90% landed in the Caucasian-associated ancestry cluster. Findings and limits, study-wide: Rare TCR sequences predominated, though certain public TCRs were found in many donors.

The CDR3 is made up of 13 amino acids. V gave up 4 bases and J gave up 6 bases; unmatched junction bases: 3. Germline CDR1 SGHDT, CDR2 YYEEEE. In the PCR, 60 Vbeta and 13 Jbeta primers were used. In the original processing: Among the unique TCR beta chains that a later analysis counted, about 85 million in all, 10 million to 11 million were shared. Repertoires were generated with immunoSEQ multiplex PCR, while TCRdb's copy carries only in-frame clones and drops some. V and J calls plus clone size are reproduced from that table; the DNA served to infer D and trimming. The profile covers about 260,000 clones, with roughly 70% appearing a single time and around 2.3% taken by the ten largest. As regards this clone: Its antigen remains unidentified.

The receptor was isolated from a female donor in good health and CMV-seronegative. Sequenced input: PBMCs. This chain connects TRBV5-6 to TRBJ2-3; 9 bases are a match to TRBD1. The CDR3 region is CASSLTGGDTQYF. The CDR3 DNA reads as TGTGCCAGCAGCCTGACAGGGGGGGATACGCAGTATTTT.